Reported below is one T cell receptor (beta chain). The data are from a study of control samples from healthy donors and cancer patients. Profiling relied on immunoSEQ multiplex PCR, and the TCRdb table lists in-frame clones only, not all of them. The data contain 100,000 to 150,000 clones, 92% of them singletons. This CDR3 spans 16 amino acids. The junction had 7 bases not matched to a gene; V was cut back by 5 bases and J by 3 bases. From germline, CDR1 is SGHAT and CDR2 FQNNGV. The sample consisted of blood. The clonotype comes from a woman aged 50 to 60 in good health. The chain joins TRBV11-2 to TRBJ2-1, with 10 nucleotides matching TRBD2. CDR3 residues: CASSTLLAGVYNEQFF. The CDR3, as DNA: TGTGCCAGCAGCACACTCCTAGCGGGAGTCTACAATGAGCAGTTCTTC.